The 30 T cell receptor beta chains listed next were all sequenced from one sample in a study of identical twins (dated by TCRdb to between 2015 and 2016). The library was prepared using 5' RACE. The sequencer was an Illumina HiSeq 2000. TCRdb applied fastp at Q25 and MiXCR to the public reads, then kept only in-frame beta chains. Merged by CDR3 protein, the rows form single entries marked with the most common genes and DNA. For this sample the table gives some 300,000 distinct CDR3 sequences, of which about 12% were detected only once. The biggest ten clones account for approximately 7.5% of the sample. These data were also filed under a second study, of yellow fever vaccine responses in identical twins.

Sample: CD8+ T cells sorted from blood. The source is a woman between 18 and 30 years old in good health.

This clonotype was observed at least ten times. The chain combines TRBV5-5 with TRBJ2-1; D is possibly TRBD1 (5 bases). The CDR3 sequence is 15 residues long. Germline CDR1 and CDR2: SGHKS and YYEKEE (reference sequence). Trimming shortened V by 5 bases and J by 2 bases, and 14 bases separated the two germline ends. CDR3 protein: CASRPTRTPYNEQFF. In DNA, the CDR3 is TGTGCCAGCAGGCCGACCCGGACACCCTACAATGAGCAGTTCTTC. Looking up the rest from reference TRBV5-5 and TRBJ2-1 gives the full variable domain: DAGVTQSPTHLIKTRGQQVTLRCSPISGHKSVSWYQQVLGQGPQFIFQYYEKEERGRGNFPDRFSARQFPNYSSELNVNALLLGDSALYLCASRPTRTPYNEQFFGPGTRLTVL.

This clonotype was observed a handful of times. The chain has TRBV12-3 or TRBV12-4 and TRBJ2-1; D is perhaps TRBD2 (6 bases). The CDR3 has 13 residues. Trimming pared 8 bases from V and 6 bases from J, leaving 14 bases between. The CDR3 region is CASGDGGSNEQFF. The DNA for the CDR3 is TGTGCCAGCGGAGATGGGGGGAGCAATGAGCAGTTCTTC.

This clonotype was observed at least ten times. One end of the junction fails to match germline, which may point to a read error. The chain joins TRBV12-3 or TRBV12-4 to TRBJ1-1, with 8 bases lining up with TRBD1. CDR3 size: 13 residues. CDR3 nucleotides: TGCGCCAGCAGCCGTACAGGGGGCACTGAAGCTTTCTTT. Translation: CASSRTGGTEAFF.

This clonotype was observed at least ten times. The gene calls are TRBV5-1 and TRBJ2-5; 13 nucleotides match TRBD2. The germline V gene encodes CDR1 SGHRS and CDR2 YFSETQ. J lost 1 base, V lost 5 bases, and 5 bases had no gene match. The CDR3 length is 16 residues. This CDR3 is CASRSRLAGGQETQYF. DNA for the CDR3: TGCGCCAGCAGGTCTAGACTAGCGGGAGGCCAAGAGACCCAGTACTTC.

This clonotype was counted a few times. The chain recombines TRBV11-2 with TRBJ2-1; perhaps TRBD2 as D (6 bases). Per the germline V gene, CDR1 is SGHAT and CDR2 is FQNNGV. The CDR3 length is 15 residues. The V end lost 4 bases, the J end lost 3 bases, and 13 bases lay between the germline ends. In DNA form, the CDR3 reads TGTGCCAGCAGCTCCTCAGCGGGTAACTACAATGAGCAGTTCTTC. Protein: CASSSSAGNYNEQFF.

This clonotype was seen more than once but under ten times. The chain is built from TRBV5-1 and TRBJ1-3; D perhaps matches TRBD1 (6 bases). V was cut by 4 bases and J by 8 bases, with 16 bases left in between. CDR3 length: 14 residues. Germline CDR1 and CDR2: SGHRS and YFSETQ. DNA for the CDR3: TGCGCCAGCAGCATAACAGGGTTTTCGGACACCATATATTTT. It encodes CASSITGFSDTIYF. Full variable domain (missing parts from reference TRBV5-1 and TRBJ1-3): KAGVTQTPRYLIKTRGQQVTLSCSPISGHRSVSWYQQTPGQGLQFLFEYFSETQRNKGNFPGRFSGRQFSNSRSEMNVSTLELGDSALYLCASSITGFSDTIYFGEGSWLTVV.

Written as DNA, the CDR3 is TGTGCCAGCAGTTATGGTCCCGGGACAGGTGACATCTACGAGCAGTACTTC. Residues: CASSYGPGTGDIYEQYF. This chain joins TRBV6-5 and TRBJ2-7; 8 bases match TRBD1. Germline V gene data show CDR1 as MNHEY and CDR2 as SVGAGI. The CDR3 loop spans 17 amino acids. Trimming at V came to 3 bases and at J to 3 bases, leaving 13 bases not matched to a gene.

A few counts support this clonotype. The chain joins TRBV4-1 to TRBJ2-1, with D hard to call. V lost 1 base and J lost 5, with 15 bases in between. Germline CDR1 is MGHRA and CDR2 is YSYEKL. The CDR3 loop spans 16 amino acids. The CDR3 is CASSQALDPIHNEQFF. In DNA, the CDR3 is TGCGCCAGCAGCCAAGCGCTAGACCCGATTCACAATGAGCAGTTCTTC.

V gene TRBV15 combines with J gene TRBJ2-3, with D possibly called TRBD1 or TRBD2 (6 bases each). The CDR3 is 15 residues long. Trimming stripped 0 bases from V and 3 bases from J, with 10 bases between. The germline gives CDR1 LNHNV, CDR2 YYDKDF (reference sequence). CDR3 DNA: TGTGCCACCAGCAGAGATCAGGGGAGGACAGATACGCAGTATTTT. Translated, it gives CATSRDQGRTDTQYF.

The chain has TRBV13 and TRBJ1-4; no clear D gene. Germline CDR1 is PRHDT and CDR2 is FYEKMQ (reference sequence). The V gene lost 6 bases and the J gene lost 5 bases, with 7 bases spanning the gap. The CDR3 covers 12 residues. For the CDR3, the DNA is TGTGCCAGCAGTACTCGAAATGAAAAACTGTTTTTT. Translation: CASSTRNEKLFF.

The V call is TRBV27, the J call TRBJ1-4; the match to TRBD1 covers 8 bases. From germline, CDR1 is MNHEY and CDR2 SMNVEV (reference sequence). V dropped 5 bases and J dropped 1; count of bases not matched to a gene: 3. The CDR3 runs 15 residues. The CDR3 DNA follows: TGTGCCAGCAGTGTCAGGGGGCGAACTAATGAAAAACTGTTTTTT. Protein product: CASSVRGRTNEKLFF.

This clonotype has more than one count but fewer than ten. The CDR3 loop is CASSGTFQFF. In DNA form, the CDR3 reads TGTGCCAGCAGTGGGACCTTCCAGTTCTTC. V gene TRBV12-3 or TRBV12-4 combines with J gene TRBJ2-1; tentatively, D is TRBD1 or TRBD2 (5 bases each). The CDR3 is 10 residues long. V gave up 5 bases and J gave up 13 bases, with 9 bases separating them.

This clonotype was recorded at least ten times. V gene TRBV28 combines with J gene TRBJ1-1; no definite D call. Between the trimmed V and J ends, which lost 6 bases and 3 bases, there was a span of 23 bases. Germline V gene sequence: CDR1 MDHEN, CDR2 SYDVKM. The CDR3 length is 17 residues. For the CDR3, the DNA is TGTGCCAGCAGCACCCCCGAGGGAGGGATCGAGGACACTGAAGCTTTCTTT. This encodes CASSTPEGGIEDTEAFF.

This clonotype came up a few times. J is TRBJ2-1 and V is TRBV7-9; a possible D gene is TRBD2 (6 bases). V lost 6 bases, J lost 0 bases, and 12 bases lay in between. Germline values: CDR1 SEHNR, CDR2 FQNEAQ (reference sequence). CDR3 length: 15 amino acids. The CDR3 protein is CASSSPEGSYNEQFF. CDR3 in DNA: TGTGCCAGCAGTTCGCCGGAGGGCTCCTACAATGAGCAGTTCTTC.

Here the CDR3 reads CASNTLGRTSPRYNEQFF. DNA for the CDR3: TGTGCCAGCAATACCCTCGGCCGGACTAGTCCCCGTTACAATGAGCAGTTCTTC. The chain has TRBV6-2 or TRBV6-3 and TRBJ2-1; TRBD2 matches 7 bases. The V and J ends lost 7 bases and 4 bases, in that order; junction bases with no gene match: 19. Germline V gene lookup returns CDR1 MNHEY and CDR2 SVGEGT. CDR3 length equals 18 residues.

This clonotype appeared a few times. V gene TRBV2 combines with J gene TRBJ1-2; D is perhaps TRBD1 (6 bases). Trimming took 6 bases from V and 6 from J, leaving 11 bases between them. This CDR3 is built from 12 residues. CDR1 is SNHLY, CDR2 FYNNEI, per germline. The CDR3 DNA sequence: TGTGCCAGCAGGGAAACAGGGAATGGCTACACCTTC. Translation gives CASRETGNGYTF. The full variable domain, in which reference TRBV2 and TRBJ1-2 provide the parts outside the CDR3, is EPEVTQTPSHQVTQMGQEVILRCVPISNHLYFYWYRQILGQKVEFLVSFYNNEISEKSEIFDDQFSVERPDGSNFTLKIRSTKLEDSAMYFCASRETGNGYTFGSGTRLTVV.

This clonotype has at least ten counts. V gene TRBV29-1 combines with J gene TRBJ1-5; D perhaps matches TRBD1 (5 bases). The germline gives CDR1 SQVTM, CDR2 ANQGSEA. This CDR3 is built from 13 residues. The V gene lost 3 bases and the J gene lost 1 base, with 7 bases spanning the gap. CDR3 in amino acids: CSVEEGSNQPQHF. The CDR3 nucleotides read TGCAGCGTTGAGGAGGGGAGCAATCAGCCCCAGCATTTT.

The J gene is TRBJ1-3, the V gene TRBV7-9; D is unresolved. The CDR3 length is 13 residues. Germline CDR1 SEHNR, CDR2 FQNEAQ (reference sequence). Trimming removed 10 bases at V and 1 base at J, with 11 bases between. The CDR3 sequence: CATMGYSGNTIYF. The DNA for the CDR3 is TGTGCCACCATGGGGTATTCTGGAAACACCATATATTTT. The full variable domain, in which reference TRBV7-9 and TRBJ1-3 provide the parts outside the CDR3, is DTGVSQNPRHKITKRGQNVTFRCDPISEHNRLYWYRQTLGQGPEFLTYFQNEAQLEKSRLLSDRFSAERPKGSFSTLEIQRTEQGDSAMYLCATMGYSGNTIYFGEGSWLTVV.

The gene calls are TRBV28 and TRBJ2-3, with D possibly TRBD1 on 5 matching bases. V dropped 2 bases and J dropped 4 bases, with 19 bases sitting between them. The CDR3 has 17 amino acids. Germline lookup yields CDR1 MDHEN and CDR2 SYDVKM. CDR3 DNA sequence: TGTGCCAGCAGTTTAGAATATGGCGCGTTAGGGGCAGATACGCAGTATTTT. It encodes CASSLEYGALGADTQYF. Using reference TRBV28 and TRBJ2-3 for the parts outside the CDR3, the full variable domain is DVKVTQSSRYLVKRTGEKVFLECVQDMDHENMFWYRQDPGLGLRLIYFSYDVKMKEKGDIPEGYSVSREKKERFSLILESASTNQTSMYLCASSLEYGALGADTQYFGPGTRLTVL.

The gene calls are TRBV11-2 and TRBJ2-7, with D possibly matching TRBD2 (7 bases). V lost 1 base and J 7 bases, leaving 17 bases between the germline ends. This CDR3 contains 15 residues. Germline V lookup: CDR1 SGHAT, CDR2 FQNNGV. In DNA, the CDR3 is TGTGCCAGCAGCTTAGTCGGGGGGACACTGCGGGAGCAGTACTTC. The encoded protein is CASSLVGGTLREQYF.

This clonotype was detected a few times. The V call is TRBV5-6, the J call TRBJ1-6, with no clear D. The CDR3 has 12 amino acids. Per the germline V gene, CDR1 is SGHDT and CDR2 is YYEEEE. The ends were cut back, 0 bases at V and 14 bases at J, with 9 bases in the middle. The CDR3 protein is CASSLGGSTLHF. DNA for the CDR3: TGTGCCAGCAGCTTGGGAGGGAGCACCCTCCACTTT. Together with reference TRBV5-6 and TRBJ1-6, the CDR3 gives the full variable domain: DAGVTQSPTHLIKTRGQQVTLRCSPKSGHDTVSWYQQALGQGPQFIFQYYEEEERQRGNFPDRFSGHQFPNYSSELNVNALLLGDSALYLCASSLGGSTLHFGNGTRLTVT.

CDR3: CSARDPQRSSYEQYF. The CDR3 DNA is TGCAGTGCTAGAGATCCCCAGCGGTCCTCCTACGAGCAGTACTTC. The chain has TRBV20-1 and TRBJ2-7; D is possibly TRBD2 (5 bases). In germline, CDR1 is DFQATT, CDR2 SNEGSKA (reference sequence). This CDR3 is 15 amino acids long. Deletions cut 0 bases from V and 0 bases from J, with 12 bases between.

The rearrangement uses TRBV12-3 or TRBV12-4 and TRBJ2-1; D may be TRBD2 (5 bases). Trimming took 7 bases from V and 3 from J, leaving 16 bases between them. This CDR3 is 15 amino acids long. The CDR3 sequence is CASTHLDFLYNEQFF. In DNA form, the CDR3 reads TGTGCCAGCACCCACCTGGACTTCCTCTACAATGAGCAGTTCTTC.

Only a few counts were recorded for this clonotype. The chain is built from TRBV7-9 and TRBJ2-7; perhaps TRBD2 as D (7 bases). Trimming cost V 1 base and J 5 bases, with 15 bases left between them. The length of the CDR3 is 15 residues. Germline CDR1 SEHNR, CDR2 FQNEAQ (reference sequence). The CDR3 sequence: CASSLGAGAVDEQYF. CDR3 DNA: TGTGCCAGCAGCTTAGGTGCGGGGGCAGTCGACGAGCAGTACTTC.

The chain carries TRBV19 and TRBJ2-1; 13 bases are shared with TRBD2. This CDR3 region has 16 residues. The germline gives CDR1 LNHDA, CDR2 SQIVND (reference sequence). V lost 7 bases, J lost 4 bases, and 7 bases stayed unmatched. The CDR3 DNA is TGTGCCAGTACCCCGACTAGCGGGGGGAGGTACAATGAGCAGTTCTTC. This encodes CASTPTSGGRYNEQFF.

This chain joins TRBV5-1 and TRBJ2-5; TRBD2 might be the D (5 bases). From germline, CDR1 is SGHRS and CDR2 YFSETQ. The CDR3 spans 16 residues. The V end was cut by 0 bases, the J end by 5 bases, with 17 bases between. CDR3 bases: TGCGCCAGCAGCTTGGTCCCAGTGAGTCGCGGGGAGACCCAGTACTTC. Encoded protein: CASSLVPVSRGETQYF.

V and J are TRBV2 and TRBJ1-2; possible D gene TRBD1, 5 bases. The germline CDR1 and CDR2 sequences are SNHLY and FYNNEI. Trimming pared 0 bases from V and 4 bases from J, leaving 18 bases between. CDR3 length equals 17 residues. The CDR3 DNA follows: TGTGCCAGCAGTGAAGCGCCCGCGGCTGGGGCGAGCTATGGCTACACCTTC. Protein sequence: CASSEAPAAGASYGYTF. Filled out from reference TRBV2 and TRBJ1-2, the complete variable domain reads EPEVTQTPSHQVTQMGQEVILRCVPISNHLYFYWYRQILGQKVEFLVSFYNNEISEKSEIFDDQFSVERPDGSNFTLKIRSTKLEDSAMYFCASSEAPAAGASYGYTFGSGTRLTVV.

The chain couples TRBV28 to TRBJ2-7; 10 positions agree with TRBD2. The CDR3 is 16 residues long. CDR1 MDHEN and CDR2 SYDVKM come from the germline V gene. After removal of 6 bases from V and 0 bases from J, the junction contained 8 bases not matched to a gene. CDR3 amino acids: CASSDQSGRASYEQYF. CDR3 in DNA: TGTGCCAGCAGCGATCAGAGCGGGAGGGCCTCCTACGAGCAGTACTTC.

Comments on this clonotype: A junction boundary mismatches the germline segment, possibly from a read error. This chain links TRBV20-1 with TRBJ2-3; D is possibly TRBD2 (6 bases). Looked up from germline, CDR1 is DFQATT and CDR2 is SNEGSKA (reference sequence). This CDR3 is 15 amino acids long. The CDR3 DNA is TGCTGTGCAACCCCTCTGAGGGACTTCACAGATACGCAGTATTTT. Translated: CCATPLRDFTDTQYF.

J is TRBJ2-6 and V is TRBV5-1; no clear D. Trimming left V 0 bases short and J 2 bases short, with 6 bases between. The CDR3 is 15 amino acids. Germline CDR1 is SGHRS and CDR2 is YFSETQ. The CDR3 reads CASSLEEAGANVLTF. The CDR3 nucleotides are TGCGCCAGCAGCTTGGAAGAAGCTGGGGCCAACGTCCTGACTTTC.